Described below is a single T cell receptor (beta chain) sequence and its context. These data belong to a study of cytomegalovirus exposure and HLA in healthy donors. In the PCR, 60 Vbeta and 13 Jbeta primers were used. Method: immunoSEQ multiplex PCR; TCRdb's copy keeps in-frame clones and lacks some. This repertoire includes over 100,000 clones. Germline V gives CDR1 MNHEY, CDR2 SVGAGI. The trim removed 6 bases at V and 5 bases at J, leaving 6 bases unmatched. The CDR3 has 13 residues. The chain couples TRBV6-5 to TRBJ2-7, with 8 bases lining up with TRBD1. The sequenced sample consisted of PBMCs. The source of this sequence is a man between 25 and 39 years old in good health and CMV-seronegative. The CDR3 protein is CASSRTGSDEQYF. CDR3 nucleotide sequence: TGTGCCAGCAGCAGGACAGGGTCCGACGAGCAGTACTTC.